The 7 T cell receptor beta chains below all came from one sample that was sequenced in a study of identical twins (dated by TCRdb to about 2016). Libraries were made using 5' RACE. These reads were obtained on an Illumina HiSeq 2000. In TCRdb, the public reads were trimmed at Q25 with fastp and aligned with MiXCR, with productive beta chains retained. One record per CDR3 amino acid sequence lists the most common genes and DNA. The table for this sample lists under 300,000 distinct CDR3 sequences; roughly 13% of them were counted only once. 3.5% to 5% of the sample is held by the ten biggest clonotypes. These data were also reused for a study on yellow fever vaccine responses in identical twins.

Sequenced material: memory (CD45RO+) T cells sorted from blood. The intended sense of this specimen's cell subset or site label: CD45RO+ enriched T cells. The receptors originated from a woman aged 18-29 years in good health.

With regard to this clonotype: A much bigger clone sits one base away, suggesting this may be a read error. V gene TRBV14 combines with J gene TRBJ2-2; D gene uncertain. There are 13 residues in the CDR3. Germline V CDR1 and CDR2: SGHDN, FVKESK. V lost 6 bases and J 1 base, leaving 6 bases between the germline ends. CDR3 sequence: CASRLGNTGELFF. As DNA, the CDR3 is TGTGCCAGCAGATTAGGGAACACCGGGGAGCTGTTTTTT.

This clonotype was counted only a few times. CDR3 DNA sequence: TGTGCCAGTAGTATTGCCGGGGTGGGGGGCCTACAAGAGACCCAGTACTTC. It translates to CASSIAGVGGLQETQYF. This chain connects TRBV19 to TRBJ2-5; tentatively, D is TRBD1 or TRBD2 (6 bases each). This CDR3 contains 17 residues. The germline V and J ends were trimmed by 3 bases and 2 bases, with 19 bases remaining between them. The germline V gene has CDR1 LNHDA and CDR2 SQIVND (reference sequence).

The gene calls are TRBV20-1 and TRBJ2-1; TRBD2 aligns across 10 bases. The CDR3 has 17 residues. Germline loops: CDR1 DFQATT, CDR2 SNEGSKA (reference sequence). Losses at the gene ends were 0 bases for V and 10 bases for J; bases not matched to a gene: 15. The CDR3, as DNA: TGCAGTGCTAGAGATATTCTAGCGGGGGAATCCGGTAAAGAGCAGTTCTTC. Translated: CSARDILAGESGKEQFF.

The V call is TRBV11-2, the J call TRBJ2-1; TRBD2 aligns across 13 bases. J gave up 0 bases and V 5 bases, and 7 bases lay outside the gene matches. Germline V lookup: CDR1 SGHAT, CDR2 FQNNGV. The CDR3 contains 18 residues. The CDR3 DNA follows: TGTGCCAGCAGCCCATGGTGGACTAGCGGGAGCTCCTACAATGAGCAGTTCTTC. Translated, it gives CASSPWWTSGSSYNEQFF.

The chain couples TRBV7-8 to TRBJ2-5, with 7 bases fitting TRBD1. From germline, CDR1 is SGHVS and CDR2 FQNEAQ. V was clipped by 5 bases and J by 5 bases; unmatched bases: 17. The CDR3 is 17 residues long. Here the CDR3 DNA reads TGTGCCAGCAGCAACCGGGACGAGACAGGGTTCCGGGAGACCCAGTACTTC. It encodes CASSNRDETGFRETQYF.

This clonotype has a handful of counts. V gene TRBV27 combines with J gene TRBJ1-5; unclear D gene. CDR1 is MNHEY, CDR2 SMNVEV, per germline (reference sequence). V lost 3 bases and J 3 bases, leaving 12 bases between the germline ends. This CDR3 region has 15 residues. CDR3 in DNA: TGTGCCAGCAGTTTCAGAGGACCTAACAATCAGCCCCAGCATTTT. Residues: CASSFRGPNNQPQHF.

The chain employs TRBV29-1 and TRBJ2-2; no definite D call. The V and J ends lost 0 bases and 6 bases respectively, with 2 bases between them. Germline V lookup: CDR1 SQVTM, CDR2 ANQGSEA. The CDR3 runs 11 residues. CDR3 loop: CSVEEPGELFF. CDR3 nucleotide sequence: TGCAGCGTTGAAGAGCCCGGGGAGCTGTTTTTT.